The TCR beta chain under discussion was sequenced for a study of blood T cell repertoires in COVID-19. As for the study in general: Samples taken during acute and convalescent COVID-19 were collected in the United States, Italy and Spain.

Using immunoSEQ multiplex PCR, the repertoire was profiled, and TCRdb retains in-frame clones only, with some absent. The table shows around 130,000 clones, with approximately 86% occurring only once. Specimen: peripheral blood. This clonotype originated in a human donor in a cohort sampled during active COVID-19.

The chain's CDR3 is CASRNSNSYNEQFF. For the CDR3, the DNA is TGTGCCAGCAGAAACAGCAACTCCTACAATGAGCAGTTCTTC. The genes are TRBV7-2 and TRBJ2-1; D ambiguous. Trimming removed 6 bases from V and 0 bases from J, with 9 bases in between. Germline CDR1 is SGHTA and CDR2 is FQGNSA. The CDR3 is 14 residues long.